This entry lists 13 T cell receptor beta chains sequenced from one sample in a study of spatial heterogeneity in lung cancer. Stated time point: sample taken at primary tumor resection. TCRdb analysed the 5' RACE reads with MiXCR anew, one entry per CDR3 protein. The table has around 92,000 distinct CDR3 sequences, less than 15% seen once; the top ten hold roughly 39%. This specimen was PBMCs, taken at surgery. Every receptor here comes from a male donor with early-stage non-small cell lung cancer.

In its sample, this clonotype was seen many times. This chain joins TRBV4-3 and TRBJ2-1; weak D call: TRBD1 (5 bases). Germline V gives CDR1 LGHNA, CDR2 YSLEER. The germline V and J ends were trimmed by 0 bases and 8 bases, with 11 bases remaining between them. The CDR3 totals 14 residues. Written as DNA, the CDR3 is TGCGCCAGCAGCCAAGATTTCGAAGGGGATGAGCAGTTCTTC. Its protein product is CASSQDFEGDEQFF.

This chain links TRBV28 with TRBJ2-6, with D unresolved. There are 14 residues in the CDR3. The germline CDR1 and CDR2 sequences are MDHEN and SYDVKM. V lost 3 bases to trimming and J lost 0 bases, with 3 bases between them. The CDR3 region has the DNA TGTGCCAGCAGTTTGCACTCTGGGGCCAACGTCCTGACTTTC. The encoded protein is CASSLHSGANVLTF.

The chain has TRBV5-1 and TRBJ2-2, with unresolved D. This CDR3 spans 16 amino acids. Germline values: CDR1 SGHRS, CDR2 YFSETQ. The V and J ends lost 1 base and 0 bases respectively, with 10 bases between them. CDR3 residues: CASSLRQSPNTGELFF. In DNA form, the CDR3 reads TGCGCCAGCAGCTTGAGGCAGTCCCCGAACACCGGGGAGCTGTTTTTT.

This clonotype was recorded a few times. The J gene is TRBJ1-5, the V gene TRBV5-1; D is uncertain. The germline V and J ends were trimmed by 2 bases and 3 bases, with 0 bases remaining between them. This CDR3 has 11 residues. Germline assignment: CDR1 SGHRS and CDR2 YFSETQ. The DNA for the CDR3 is TGCGCCAGCAGCTTCAATCAGCCCCAGCATTTT. This encodes CASSFNQPQHF.

V usage is TRBV4-3 and J usage is TRBJ2-3; tentative D call: TRBD2 (5 bases). Germline V gene lookup returns CDR1 LGHNA and CDR2 YSLEER. V gave up 0 bases and J gave up 9 bases, with 13 bases separating them. This CDR3 region has 14 residues. CDR3 DNA sequence: TGCGCCAGCAGCCAAGATAGAGGGAAACGGACGCAGTATTTT. Its translation is CASSQDRGKRTQYF.

This clonotype has a count of ten or more. The V gene is TRBV28, the J gene TRBJ1-2; TRBD1 might be the D (6 bases). Germline loops: CDR1 MDHEN, CDR2 SYDVKM. This CDR3 is 12 amino acids long. Trimming left V 4 bases short and J 4 bases short, with 7 bases between. The CDR3 DNA reads TGTGCCAGCAGTTCCAGGGGCTATGGCTACACCTTC. Translation: CASSSRGYGYTF.

The count of this clonotype is one. Lacking the conserved final phenylalanine or tryptophan, this CDR3 likely reflects a read error. J is TRBJ1-1 and V is TRBV7-2; D ambiguous. CDR3 length: 15 amino acids. V dropped 8 bases and J dropped 1 base, with 17 bases sitting between them. Germline V gene sequence: CDR1 SGHTA, CDR2 FQGNSA. The CDR3 protein is CASLLHPNPNTEAFS. CDR3 nucleotides: TGTGCCAGCCTATTGCACCCGAACCCGAACACTGAAGCTTTCTCT.

The chain uses TRBV6-2 or TRBV6-3 and TRBJ2-7, with D tentatively TRBD1 or TRBD2 (5 bases each). V was cut by 10 bases and J by 1 base, with 14 bases left in between. The germline gives CDR1 MNHEY, CDR2 SVGEGT. There are 13 residues in the CDR3. Here the CDR3 DNA reads TGTGCCACAAAACGGGACGGATCCTACGAGCAGTACTTC. Translation gives CATKRDGSYEQYF.

This clonotype showed up just a few times. V gene TRBV11-2 combines with J gene TRBJ1-2; 8 bases agree with TRBD1. J gave up 8 bases and V 5 bases, and 10 bases lay outside the gene matches. Germline-derived CDR1 and CDR2 are SGHAT and FQNNGV. The CDR3 is 14 amino acids. The CDR3 region has the DNA TGTGCCAGCAGCCAGATTGGACAGGGCGAAGGCTACACCTTC. Its protein product is CASSQIGQGEGYTF.

This clonotype came up a few times. The chain employs TRBV2 and TRBJ1-4, with 10 bases fitting TRBD1. Germline trimming cut 6 bases from V and 12 bases from J; bases unmatched to any gene: 4. The CDR3 sequence is 12 residues long. Per germline, CDR1 SNHLY and CDR2 FYNNEI. The CDR3 DNA reads TGTGCCAGCAGCCGGACAGGGGGGGAACTGTTTTTT. It codes for CASSRTGGELFF.

This clonotype was counted at least ten times. The chain links TRBV5-5 to TRBJ1-2; TRBD1 matches at 9 bases. After removal of 4 bases from V and 1 base from J, the junction contained 5 bases not matched to a gene. The CDR3 is 15 amino acids. Germline loops: CDR1 SGHKS, CDR2 YYEKEE (reference sequence). The CDR3: CASSPGQGLNYGYTF. CDR3 DNA: TGTGCCAGCAGCCCCGGACAGGGGCTTAACTATGGCTACACCTTC.

This clonotype was counted ten times or more. V and J are TRBV12-3 or TRBV12-4 and TRBJ1-1; D is ambiguous. The ends were cut back, 6 bases at V and 7 bases at J, with 24 bases in the middle. The length of the CDR3 is 16 residues. The CDR3 sequence is CASSPRGRSLGGEAFF. CDR3 coding DNA: TGTGCCAGCAGCCCTAGAGGACGGTCCCTTGGAGGTGAAGCTTTCTTT.

This clonotype was detected ten times or more. The V gene is TRBV15, the J gene TRBJ2-5; D call uncertain. The germline V gene encodes CDR1 LNHNV and CDR2 YYDKDF (reference sequence). V lost 0 bases to trimming and J lost 3 bases, with 11 bases between them. The CDR3 spans 15 residues. The CDR3 region has the DNA TGTGCCACCAGCAGAGATACCTTTGGAGAAGAGACCCAGTACTTC. Its translation is CATSRDTFGEETQYF. Drawing the rest from reference TRBV15 and TRBJ2-5, the complete variable domain is DAMVIQNPRYQVTQFGKPVTLSCSQTLNHNVMYWYQQKSSQAPKLLFHYYDKDFNNEADTPDNFQSRRPNTSFCFLDIRSPGLGDTAMYLCATSRDTFGEETQYFGPGTRLLVL.